The sequence of this T cell receptor (beta chain) was determined in a study of T cell responses to AZD1222 COVID-19 vaccine. Findings of the study overall: Spike-specific TCR breadth and depth were elevated following two AZD1222 doses. Among AZD1222 vaccinees, only five or six were seropositive at baseline.

Clones were sequenced by immunoSEQ multiplex PCR, and TCRdb holds only the in-frame ones, with some missing. This repertoire shows around 260,000 clones, more than 80% found once; its top ten account for 0.55%. Regarding this clone: Its specificity is not known.

V gave up 1 base and J gave up 4 bases, with 11 bases separating them. The germline V gene has CDR1 MDHEN and CDR2 SYDVKM. The CDR3 extends over 15 amino acids. The input for sequencing was peripheral blood, taken on day 0 of AZD1222 vaccination. The chain employs TRBV28 and TRBJ1-3; D gene unclear. The receptor was isolated from an adult in good health. In DNA, the CDR3 is TGTGCCAGCAGTTTATTAGTCGGTTCCGGAAACACCATATATTTT. Residues: CASSLLVGSGNTIYF.